One and the same sample provided the 29 T cell receptor beta chains below, sequenced in a study of T cells in women clearing cervical HPV infection. TCRdb's copy holds only in-frame clones and misses some; the assay was immunoSEQ multiplex PCR. The sample data list some 40,000 clones. The sequencing sample was made of blood buffy coat. The receptors were gathered from a woman aged 18 to 75 with a cervical HPV16 infection that either progressed to CIN3+ or cleared (not recorded which).

Worth noting for this clone: The read terminates 3 residues ahead of where the CDR3 ends, so the germline J gene completes it. The J gene is TRBJ2-5, the V gene TRBV10-3, with 7 bases matching TRBD2. The CDR3 totals 14 residues. From germline, CDR1 is ENHRY and CDR2 SYGVKD. J lost 3 bases, V lost 8 bases, and 9 bases had no gene match. The sequenced CDR3 bases are TGTGCCATCGGGGAACTAGCGCCGAAAGAGACC. As protein: CAIGELAPKET. The complete CDR3 sequence is CAIGELAPKETQYF.

As to this clone: The observed sequence ends 3 residues before the CDR3 terminus, with the missing tail filled in from the germline J gene. J is TRBJ1-1 and V is TRBV23-1, with D unresolved. TRBV23-1 is filed as an ORF, its function uncertain. The length of the CDR3 is 16 residues. The DNA read from the CDR3 is TGCGCCAGCAGTCAATGGAACCAGACATCGAGGGTTGTC. This translates into CASSQWNQTSRVV. The CDR3 reads in full as CASSQWNQTSRVVAFF.

A word on this clone: Sequencing ends 3 residues short of the CDR3 end; the germline J gene provides the rest. The rearrangement links TRBV7-9 to TRBJ1-1; D might be TRBD1 (6 bases). Germline V gene data show CDR1 as SEHNR and CDR2 as FQNEAQ (reference sequence). The CDR3 is made up of 13 amino acids. With 7 bases removed from V and 2 bases from J, the gap between germline ends came to 11 bases. CDR3 sequence: CASTRTANTEAFF. Partial CDR3 DNA: TGTGCCAGCACCCGGACAGCTAACACTGAA.

Notes on this clone: The read finishes 3 residues shy of the CDR3 end, and the germline J gene is used to complete it. The V gene is TRBV4-1, the J gene TRBJ2-3; 9 nucleotides agree with TRBD2. The germline V gene has CDR1 MGHRA and CDR2 YSYEKL. The CDR3 consists of 15 residues. V was clipped by 0 bases and J by 7 bases; unmatched bases: 5. CDR3 loop: CASSQDGSGGYTQYF. The DNA read from the CDR3 is TGCGCCAGCAGCCAAGATGGTAGCGGGGGATATACG.

About this clone: The observed sequence ends 3 residues before the CDR3 terminus, with the missing tail filled in from the germline J gene. The rearrangement joins TRBV7-2 to TRBJ1-1, with D hard to call. Trimming took 1 base from V and 1 from J, leaving 10 bases between them. The CDR3 is 15 residues long. Germline V gives CDR1 SGHTA, CDR2 FQGNSA. The CDR3 spells CASSLGGRRNTEAFF. CDR3 DNA, as far as it was read: TGTGCCAGCAGCTTAGGAGGCAGGCGGAACACTGAA.

CDR3 region: CSARSSASSYNSPLHF. CDR3 DNA, as far as it was read: TGCAGTGCGCGGAGTTCAGCGAGCTCCTATAATTCACCC. The genes are TRBV20-1 and TRBJ1-6; no reliable D call. The CDR3 end is not reached by the read, which stops 3 residues before it; the germline J gene fills it in. The CDR3 has 16 amino acids. Germline V gene data show CDR1 as DFQATT and CDR2 as SNEGSKA (reference sequence). Trimming cost V 6 bases and J 0 bases, with 15 bases left between them.

In the case of this clone: The CDR3 extends 3 residues past the end of the read, so its final part is completed from the germline J gene. The chain recombines TRBV7-2 with TRBJ1-2, with 7 bases aligning to TRBD1. The CDR3 runs to 15 residues. J gave up 5 bases and V 8 bases, and 14 bases lay outside the gene matches. CDR1 is SGHTA, CDR2 FQGNSA, per germline. CDR3 DNA, as far as it was read: TGTGCCAGCGTGGCCCTCGGGACAGCTCTTTATGGC. It specifies CASVALGTALYG. The CDR3 as a whole reads CASVALGTALYGYTF.

This CDR3 is CAWNNRGRVNEKLFF. The CDR3 bases that were read are TGTGCCTGGAACAACAGGGGGCGCGTTAATGAAAAA. This chain joins TRBV30 and TRBJ1-4; 9 bases are shared with TRBD1. The read ends 3 residues shy of where the CDR3 ends; the end is completed using the germline J gene. The length of the CDR3 is 15 residues. CDR1 is GTSNPN and CDR2 is SVGIG in the germline V gene (reference sequence). Trimming at V came to 4 bases and at J to 4 bases, leaving 7 bases not matched to a gene.

In regard to this clone: Read data end 3 residues before the CDR3 end; the end is taken from the germline J gene. This rearrangement joins TRBV19 to TRBJ1-1; D possibly corresponds to TRBD1 (5 bases). Trimming took 7 bases from V and 1 from J, leaving 13 bases between them. Per the germline V gene, CDR1 is LNHDA and CDR2 is SQIVND (reference sequence). The CDR3 is made up of 14 amino acids. CDR3 DNA (partial): TGTGCCAGTACCCAAGGGGCTGCGAACACTGAA. Translation: CASTQGAANTE. The complete CDR3 reads CASTQGAANTEAFF.

Details on this clone: The read ends 3 residues early relative to the CDR3; the germline J gene fills the gap. The rearrangement uses TRBV6-1 and TRBJ2-2; tentatively, D is TRBD1 or TRBD2 (5 bases each). Germline loops: CDR1 MNHNS, CDR2 SASEGT. This CDR3 has 14 amino acids. The CDR3 is CASSDREGSSPLFF. Partial CDR3 DNA: TGTGCCAGCAGTGACAGGGAAGGGAGTTCACCG.

As concerns this clone: The observed sequence ends 3 residues before the CDR3 terminus, with the missing tail filled in from the germline J gene. The chain carries TRBV20-1 and TRBJ1-2; D ambiguous. CDR3 length equals 9 residues. CDR1 and CDR2 (germline): DFQATT, SNEGSKA (reference sequence). Trimming took 6 bases from V and 7 from J, leaving 6 bases between them. The chain's CDR3 is CSAPGGYTF. The part of the CDR3 DNA that was read is TGCAGTGCGCCAGGTGGC.

On this clone itself: The read terminates 3 residues ahead of where the CDR3 ends, so the germline J gene completes it. V and J are TRBV7-9 and TRBJ2-3; TRBD2 matches 10 bases. Germline CDR1 reads SEHNR; CDR2 reads FQNEAQ (reference sequence). Unmatched junction bases numbered 0, after V lost 8 bases and J lost 1 base. CDR3 length: 13 residues. CDR3 region: CASGLAGTDTQYF. The CDR3 bases that were read are TGTGCCAGCGGACTAGCGGGCACAGATACG.

Of note for this clone: The read terminates 3 residues ahead of where the CDR3 ends, so the germline J gene completes it. This sequence joins TRBV7-2 and TRBJ1-6; no clear D. The V gene's germline CDR1 is SGHTA and CDR2 FQGNSA. The CDR3 length is 15 residues. V lost 1 base and J lost 11, with 15 bases in between. CDR3 DNA (partial): TGTGCCAGCAGCTTAGGAGTCTGGGTAGCGGCACCC. This encodes CASSLGVWVAAP. The CDR3 reads in full as CASSLGVWVAAPLHF.

A note on this clone: The read ends 3 residues early relative to the CDR3; the germline J gene fills the gap. The chain is built from TRBV19 and TRBJ1-2, with 7 nucleotides matching TRBD1. The CDR3 runs 14 residues. Looked up from germline, CDR1 is LNHDA and CDR2 is SQIVND (reference sequence). Trimming cost V 5 bases and J 4 bases; bases outside gene matches: 7. Incomplete CDR3 DNA: TGTGCCAGTAGTCCCGGGACAGACGGCTATGGC. Translating gives CASSPGTDGYG. The CDR3 in its entirety is CASSPGTDGYGYTF.

As to this clone: The CDR3 end falls 3 residues outside the read, so it is completed with the germline J gene. J is TRBJ1-1 and V is TRBV5-6; perhaps TRBD1 as D (5 bases). Germline CDR1 reads SGHDT; CDR2 reads YYEEEE. The CDR3 spans 13 residues. Trimming took 0 bases from V and 4 from J, leaving 7 bases between them. CDR3 DNA, as far as it was read: TGTGCCAGCAGCTTGGACGGGGGCACTGAA. Translating gives CASSLDGGTE. The full CDR3 sequence reads CASSLDGGTEAFF.

On this clone itself: The read gets to within 3 residues of the CDR3 end, and the germline J gene fills in the rest. The rearrangement uses TRBV28 and TRBJ2-2; D is possibly TRBD1 (6 bases). The CDR3 sequence is 13 residues long. V was pared by 7 bases and J by 0 bases, with 6 bases between. CDR1 and CDR2 (germline): MDHEN, SYDVKM. The CDR3 sequence is CASKGANTGELFF. The CDR3 bases that were read are TGTGCCAGCAAGGGGGCGAACACCGGGGAG.

Turning to this clone: The sequence runs out 3 residues before the end of the CDR3; the remainder is reconstructed from the germline J gene. The chain employs TRBV10-3 and TRBJ2-7, with a possible D match to TRBD1 (6 bases). The CDR3 contains 13 residues. The germline CDR1 and CDR2 sequences are ENHRY and SYGVKD. The ends were cut back, 11 bases at V and 2 bases at J, with 16 bases in the middle. CDR3 bases read: TGTGCCGCCCAACAGGGAAACGCCTACGAG. The encoded protein is CAAQQGNAYE. The whole CDR3 protein is CAAQQGNAYEQYF.

Points on this clone: The read is 3 residues too short to cover the CDR3 end, so that end is filled in from the germline J gene. This chain uses TRBV28 with TRBJ1-2, with D possibly TRBD1 on 5 matching bases. This CDR3 spans 13 amino acids. The germline gives CDR1 MDHEN, CDR2 SYDVKM. The chain's CDR3 is CASSLNRGVVYTF. The covered CDR3 bases are TGTGCCAGCAGTTTAAATCGAGGGGTTGTG.

Concerning this clone: The read is 3 residues too short to cover the CDR3 end, so that end is filled in from the germline J gene. This chain connects TRBV29-1 to TRBJ2-3; D is unresolved. The CDR3 is made up of 10 amino acids. CDR1 is SQVTM and CDR2 is ANQGSEA in the germline V gene. Here the CDR3 reads CSVEQETQYF. The DNA read from the CDR3 is TGCAGCGTTGAGCAGGAGACG.

Comment on this clone: The CDR3 is cut off 3 residues early in the read; its end comes from the germline J gene. J is TRBJ2-7 and V is TRBV11-2; TRBD1 aligns across 7 bases. V trimming: 6 bases; J trimming: 3 bases; junction bases outside the gene matches: 11. The CDR3 sequence is 15 residues long. Germline loops: CDR1 SGHAT, CDR2 FQNNGV. CDR3 bases read: TGTGCCAGCAGTACAGGGGTGGGGGATAACTACGAG. Protein product: CASSTGVGDNYE. The entire CDR3 is CASSTGVGDNYEQYF.

For this clone: The read halts 3 residues ahead of the CDR3 end, with the missing end drawn from the germline J gene. V gene TRBV13 combines with J gene TRBJ2-1, with D possibly TRBD2 on 5 matching bases. This CDR3 is built from 19 residues. Between the trimmed V and J ends, which lost 3 bases and 7 bases, there was a span of 28 bases. From germline, CDR1 is PRHDT and CDR2 FYEKMQ (reference sequence). Partial CDR3 DNA: TGTGCCAGCAGCTTCTTACCGGGTGGACTCGAAGGAGACCTGAATGAG. Protein product: CASSFLPGGLEGDLNE. The whole CDR3 reads CASSFLPGGLEGDLNEQFF.

Comments on this clone: Read data end 3 residues before the CDR3 end; the end is taken from the germline J gene. The V and J genes are TRBV28 and TRBJ2-3, with TRBD2 identical over 7 bases. With V trimmed by 4 bases and J by 0 bases, 4 bases remained unmatched. Germline V gives CDR1 MDHEN, CDR2 SYDVKM. CDR3 size: 15 residues. The DNA read from the CDR3 is TGTGCCAGCAGTTCCCCTAGCGGTAGCACAGATACG. Translation gives CASSSPSGSTDT. The whole CDR3 protein reads CASSSPSGSTDTQYF.

As concerns this clone: A read error may account for a junction end that differs from germline. The read ends 3 residues shy of where the CDR3 ends; the end is completed using the germline J gene. Within the sample, other DNA sequences also encode this same CDR3. V is TRBV4-2 and J is TRBJ2-7; perhaps TRBD1 as D (5 bases). CDR1 and CDR2 from the germline V gene are LGHNA and YNFKEQ. The CDR3 runs 14 residues. CDR3 residues: CASSQDRSSYEQYF. The sequenced CDR3 bases are TGCGCCAGCAGCCAAGACAGAAGCTCCTACGAG.

About this clone itself: The read comes to an end 3 residues before the CDR3 does, leaving the germline J gene to fill in the end. This sequence joins TRBV2 and TRBJ2-3, with D possibly being TRBD1 (5 bases). This CDR3 has 15 residues. Germline values: CDR1 SNHLY, CDR2 FYNNEI. The sequenced CDR3 bases are TGTGCCAGCAGTCGGGCAGGGCAAAGCAATCAGCCG. This gives the protein CASSRAGQSNQP. In full, the CDR3 is CASSRAGQSNQPQYF.

Concerning this clone itself: The sequenced fragment ends 3 residues before the CDR3 boundary, so the rest is inferred from the germline J gene. J is TRBJ2-4 and V is TRBV20-1, with TRBD1 matching over 8 bases. This CDR3 comprises 18 residues. Germline V CDR1 and CDR2: DFQATT, SNEGSKA (reference sequence). CDR3 residues: CSAVSTTRTGSPNYGQYF. CDR3 bases read: TGCAGTGCCGTTTCAACCACCAGGACAGGGAGCCCTAACTATGGT.

With respect to this clone: The CDR3 end falls 3 residues outside the read, so it is completed with the germline J gene. This chain uses TRBV7-8 with TRBJ1-2, with D possibly TRBD1 on 5 matching bases. Germline CDR1 and CDR2: SGHVS and FQNEAQ. Trimming removed 2 bases at V and 4 bases at J, with 17 bases between. This CDR3 is built from 16 residues. CDR3 protein: CASSLLTGPSIYGYTF. The CDR3 bases that were read are TGTGCCAGCAGCTTATTAACAGGACCATCTATCTATGGC.

About this clone itself: Read sequence stops 3 residues before the CDR3 end, and the germline J gene provides the missing end. The chain uses TRBV29-1 and TRBJ2-1; possibly TRBD2 for D (5 bases). The CDR3 is 10 amino acids. The germline gives CDR1 SQVTM, CDR2 ANQGSEA. V was clipped by 4 bases and J by 8 bases, with 6 bases between them. The CDR3 here is CSVAGDEQFF. CDR3 DNA (partial): TGCAGCGTTGCCGGGGATGAG.

As for this clone: The CDR3 end falls 3 residues outside the read, so it is completed with the germline J gene. V and J are TRBV19 and TRBJ2-1; 11 nucleotides line up with TRBD2. The CDR3 has 14 amino acids. Germline CDR1 reads LNHDA; CDR2 reads SQIVND (reference sequence). Trimming cost V 2 bases and J 7 bases; bases outside gene matches: 1. The chain's CDR3 is CASSITSGGNEQFF. CDR3 DNA (partial): TGTGCCAGTAGTATAACTAGCGGGGGTAATGAG.

CDR3 DNA (partial): TGTGCCAGTAGCCTCGGACAGGGGGGGGCCAACGTC. Translation: CASSLGQGGANV. The CDR3 in its entirety is CASSLGQGGANVLTF. The V gene is TRBV19, the J gene TRBJ2-6, with 9 bases identical to TRBD1. The read is 3 residues too short to cover the CDR3 end, so that end is filled in from the germline J gene. The germline V gene encodes CDR1 LNHDA and CDR2 SQIVND (reference sequence). The V gene end was trimmed by 6 bases and the J gene end by 4 bases; junction bases not matched to a gene: 4. There are 15 residues in the CDR3.